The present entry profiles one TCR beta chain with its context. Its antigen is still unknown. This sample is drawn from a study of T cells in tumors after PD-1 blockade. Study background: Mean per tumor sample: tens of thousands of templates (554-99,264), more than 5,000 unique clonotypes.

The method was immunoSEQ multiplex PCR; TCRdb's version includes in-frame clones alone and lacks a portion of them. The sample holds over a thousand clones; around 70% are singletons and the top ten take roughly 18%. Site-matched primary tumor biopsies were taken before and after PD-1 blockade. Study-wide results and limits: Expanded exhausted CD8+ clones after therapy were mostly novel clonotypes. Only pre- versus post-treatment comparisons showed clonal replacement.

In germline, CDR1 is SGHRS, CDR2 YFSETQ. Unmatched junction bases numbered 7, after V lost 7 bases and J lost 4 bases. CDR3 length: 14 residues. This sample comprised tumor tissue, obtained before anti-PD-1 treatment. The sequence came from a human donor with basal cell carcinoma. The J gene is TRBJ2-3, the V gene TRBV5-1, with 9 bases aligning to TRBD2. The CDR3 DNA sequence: TGCGCCAGCGTCAAGCGGGGGGAATCAGATACGCAGTATTTT. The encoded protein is CASVKRGESDTQYF. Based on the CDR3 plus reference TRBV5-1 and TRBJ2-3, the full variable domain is KAGVTQTPRYLIKTRGQQVTLSCSPISGHRSVSWYQQTPGQGLQFLFEYFSETQRNKGNFPGRFSGRQFSNSRSEMNVSTLELGDSALYLCASVKRGESDTQYFGPGTRLTVL.